The rows below give T cell receptor beta chains drawn from one sample of a study of CD8 T cells in Susac syndrome. TCRdb ran MiXCR on the immunoSEQ multiplex PCR reads and lists one entry per CDR3 protein. The sample consists of approximately 170,000 distinct CDR3 sequences, 90% to 95% of them appearing once. The sequencing input was CD4+ T cells from PBMCs. These receptors all stem from a human donor in good health. CDR3s include the opening cysteine and the closing phenylalanine or tryptophan. Each record gives: V gene, clone size, J gene, D gene, CDR3 DNA, CDR3 protein. D genes are given only for firm matches. Clone size is given for some rows only: seen once, a few or many times, or a class if the clone is expanded.

TRBV18,.,TRBJ2-3,.,TGTGCCAGCTCACCCCAAGTCGGGTCGGCCCGGAACACAGATACGCAGTATTTT,CASSPQVGSARNTDTQYF
TRBV7-7,.,TRBJ2-3,TRBD2,TGTGCCAGCAGCCTTAGCGGGGCGGCAGATACGCAGTATTTT,CASSLSGAADTQYF
TRBV2,.,TRBJ1-1,.,TGTGCCAGCAGGGAAGGGTTGGCTGAAGCTTTCTTT,CASREGLAEAFF
TRBV7-8,.,TRBJ1-5,.,TGTGCCAGCAGCTTTGAAGGGTTTCAGCCCCAGCATTTT,CASSFEGFQPQHF
TRBV7-3,.,TRBJ2-5,.,TGTGCCAGCAGCTTTGCTAGCGACGGGACCCAGTACTTC,CASSFASDGTQYF
TRBV6-5,.,TRBJ2-3,TRBD2,TGTGCCACTCAGCGGGGGGCGGGTAATACGCAGTATTTT,CATQRGAGNTQYF
TRBV2,.,TRBJ2-4,.,TGTGCCAGTCGCGGGGCGAGGGCCAAAAACATTCAGTACTTC,CASRGARAKNIQYF
TRBV9,.,TRBJ2-1,.,TGTGCCAGCAGCACTCGGGGGTACTACAATGAGCAGTTCTTC,CASSTRGYYNEQFF
TRBV20-1,.,TRBJ1-4,.,TGCAGTGCTAGAGATTGGCAGGCGGATAATGAAAAACTGTTTTTT,CSARDWQADNEKLFF
TRBV10-3,.,TRBJ2-5,TRBD1,TGTGCCTCGGGACAGGTGGAGACCCAGTACTTC,CASGQVETQYF
TRBV7-2,once,TRBJ2-1,TRBD1,TGTGCCAGCAGCTTAGCGGCAATGGGGGACAGGGAACAGTTCTTC,CASSLAAMGDREQFF
TRBV5-1,.,TRBJ2-7,.,TGCGCCAGCAGCTTGACGACAGAGATATACGAGCAGTACTTC,CASSLTTEIYEQYF
TRBV19,.,TRBJ1-2,.,TGTGCCAGTAGTCTAGGGGGTCCTAACTATGGCTACACCTTC,CASSLGGPNYGYTF
TRBV5-1,.,TRBJ2-7,TRBD1,TGCGCCAGCAGCCCAAGACAGGGGAAGGACGAGCAGTACTTC,CASSPRQGKDEQYF
TRBV12-2,.,TRBJ1-5,.,TGTGCTCTAGGGGGACAGGGGGCAGATCAGCCCCAGCATTTT,CALGGQGADQPQHF
TRBV20-1,.,TRBJ2-7,.,TGCAGTGCTTCGGGACACGGACCCTACGAGCAGTACTTC,CSASGHGPYEQYF
TRBV12-3/TRBV12-4,.,TRBJ1-5,.,TGTGCCAGCAGTTACCGGGGCAGTGTGCCCCAGCATTTT,CASSYRGSVPQHF
TRBV11-2,.,TRBJ2-1,TRBD1,TGTGCCAGCAGCTGGGACAGGGAGAATGAGCAGTTCTTC,CASSWDRENEQFF
TRBV5-1,.,TRBJ2-5,.,TGCGCCAGCAGCTGGGGTGAGCCTCTAGAGACCCAGTACTTC,CASSWGEPLETQYF
TRBV10-2,.,TRBJ1-1,.,TGCGCCAGCAGTGACGTCGGGGGAGGCACTGAAGCTTTCTTT,CASSDVGGGTEAFF
TRBV7-9,.,TRBJ1-5,TRBD1,TGTGCCAGCAGCCACGGACAGGGCACATCTAATCAGCCCCAGCATTTT,CASSHGQGTSNQPQHF
TRBV4-2,.,TRBJ2-2,TRBD2,TGTGCCAGCAGCCAGGAACCCAGCGGGAGGGCCTCCGGGGAGCTGTTTTTT,CASSQEPSGRASGELFF
TRBV3-1,.,TRBJ1-6,.,TGTGCCAGCAGCCCCCTCGGGGGGGAACTTAATTCACCCCTCCACTTT,CASSPLGGELNSPLHF
TRBV19,.,TRBJ2-7,.,TGTGCCACGAGAGCTTTCTTAACCTCCTACGAGCAGTACTTC,CATRAFLTSYEQYF
TRBV6-2/TRBV6-3,once,TRBJ1-1,TRBD1,TGTGCCAGCAGTTACTGGGACAGGGACACTGAAGCTTTCTTT,CASSYWDRDTEAFF
TRBV5-1,.,TRBJ1-2,.,TGCGCCAGCAGCTTTGCCCCTCGGACGGAGAACTATGGCTACACCTTC,CASSFAPRTENYGYTF
TRBV2,.,TRBJ1-4,.,TGTGCCAGCAGTGATCGCCCAGGGAAACTGTTTTTT,CASSDRPGKLFF
TRBV5-1,.,TRBJ2-5,.,TGCGCCAGCAACCTCGTTGGGTCAGAGACCCAGTACTTC,CASNLVGSETQYF
TRBV7-2,.,TRBJ2-7,TRBD2,TGTGCCAGCAGCTTACGGGCTAGCGGCTCCTACGAGCAGTACTTC,CASSLRASGSYEQYF
TRBV5-4,.,TRBJ1-1,.,TGTGCCAGCAATGGCGGGGGTGACACTGAAGCTTTCTTT,CASNGGGDTEAFF
TRBV19,.,TRBJ1-5,.,TGTGCCAGTAGTAATGCACTTTACACAGATACGCAGCATTTT,CASSNALYTDTQHF
TRBV6-1,.,TRBJ2-1,TRBD2,TGTGCCTGTCTAGCGGGAGGCTCCTACAATGAGCAGTTCTTC,CACLAGGSYNEQFF
TRBV2,.,TRBJ1-1,.,TGTGCCAGCACCCCACCGGGACGGGGGAACACTGAAGCTTTCTTT,CASTPPGRGNTEAFF
TRBV7-2,.,TRBJ2-7,TRBD2,TGTGCCACGGGGAGCGGGGCCCACTACGAGCAGTACTTC,CATGSGAHYEQYF
TRBV5-1,.,TRBJ2-7,TRBD2,TGCGCCAGCAGCCTGGGACTAGCGGAGTCCTACGAGCAGTACTTC,CASSLGLAESYEQYF
TRBV7-7,.,TRBJ1-5,.,TGTGCCAGCAGCTCGCAGCCTAATCAGCCCCAGCATTTT,CASSSQPNQPQHF
TRBV12-3/TRBV12-4,once,TRBJ2-5,TRBD1,TGTGCCAGCAGTTATGACAGGGAACAAGAGACCCAGTACTTC,CASSYDREQETQYF
TRBV10-2,few,TRBJ2-7,.,TGCGCCAGCAGCTGGCAGGGTCAGCGGGAGCAGTACTTC,CASSWQGQREQYF
TRBV2,.,TRBJ1-2,TRBD1,TGTGCCAGCAGTCCCACAGGGGGCAGCGGCTACACCTTC,CASSPTGGSGYTF
TRBV2,.,TRBJ1-1,.,TGTGCCACCTTGAAGGGCGTCACTGAAGCTTTCTTT,CATLKGVTEAFF
TRBV20-1,once,TRBJ2-3,TRBD2,TGCAGTGCTAGAACGTTACTAGCGGGGGGGCGCGATACGCAGTATTTT,CSARTLLAGGRDTQYF
TRBV20-1,.,TRBJ2-6,.,TGCAGTGCTCTCCCAGGGGCTGGGGCCAACGTCCTGACTTTC,CSALPGAGANVLTF
TRBV2,.,TRBJ2-7,TRBD2,TGTGCCAGCAGTGAAGGGCTAGCGGGAAGGCAGTACTTC,CASSEGLAGRQYF
TRBV6-6,.,TRBJ1-1,.,TGTGCCAGCATTGCGACCGGGGGCACTGAAGCTTTCTTT,CASIATGGTEAFF
TRBV5-1,.,TRBJ1-1,.,TGCGCCAGCAGCTTGCTGGCGGGAATGAACACTGAAGCTTTCTTT,CASSLLAGMNTEAFF
TRBV6-1,.,TRBJ1-6,TRBD1,TGTGCCAGCAGACCCCGGGACAGGGTAACGGGGAATTCACCCCTCCACTTT,CASRPRDRVTGNSPLHF
TRBV7-9,.,TRBJ2-1,TRBD1,TGTGCCAGCAGCCCCCGGACAGGGAGGAATGAGCAGTTCTTC,CASSPRTGRNEQFF
TRBV12-3/TRBV12-4,.,TRBJ2-3,.,TGTGCCAGCAGTGCCGAACGGGGAGATACGCAGTATTTT,CASSAERGDTQYF
TRBV5-1,.,TRBJ2-1,.,TGCGCCAGCGGCTTGGCACTGGCCCGAGGGGATGAGCAGTTCTTC,CASGLALARGDEQFF
TRBV5-6,.,TRBJ1-5,.,TGTGCCAGCAGCTTGTGGAATCAGCCCCAGCATTTT,CASSLWNQPQHF
TRBV10-2,.,TRBJ2-7,.,TGCGCCAGCAGGTCAGGGCCAGCCTACGAGCAGTACTTC,CASRSGPAYEQYF
TRBV6-2/TRBV6-3,.,TRBJ2-5,.,TGTGCCAGCAATCGGGGGGCCGAGACCCAGTACTTC,CASNRGAETQYF
TRBV5-1,few,TRBJ1-5,.,TGCGCCAGCAGCTTGGAAGGGGGCAATCAGCCCCAGCATTTT,CASSLEGGNQPQHF
TRBV2,.,TRBJ1-1,.,TGTGCCAGCAGACTAGAGAACACTGAAGCTTTCTTT,CASRLENTEAFF
TRBV20-1,few,TRBJ2-6,.,TGCAGTGCTAACTCTGGGGCCAACGTCCTGACTTTC,CSANSGANVLTF
TRBV7-5,.,TRBJ1-1,.,.,CISVPEASGGGNTEAFF
TRBV13,.,TRBJ2-5,.,TGTGCCAGCAGCTTAGTACCGGCAGGGAGAGAGACCCAGTACTTC,CASSLVPAGRETQYF
TRBV11-2,.,TRBJ2-5,TRBD1,TGTGCCAGCAGCTTAGGACGGACAGGGTCCCAAGAGACCCAGTACTTC,CASSLGRTGSQETQYF
TRBV4-2,.,TRBJ2-1,TRBD2,TGTGCCAGCAGCCAAGGTGTGGGGACTAGCGGGAAGAATGAGCAGTTCTTC,CASSQGVGTSGKNEQFF